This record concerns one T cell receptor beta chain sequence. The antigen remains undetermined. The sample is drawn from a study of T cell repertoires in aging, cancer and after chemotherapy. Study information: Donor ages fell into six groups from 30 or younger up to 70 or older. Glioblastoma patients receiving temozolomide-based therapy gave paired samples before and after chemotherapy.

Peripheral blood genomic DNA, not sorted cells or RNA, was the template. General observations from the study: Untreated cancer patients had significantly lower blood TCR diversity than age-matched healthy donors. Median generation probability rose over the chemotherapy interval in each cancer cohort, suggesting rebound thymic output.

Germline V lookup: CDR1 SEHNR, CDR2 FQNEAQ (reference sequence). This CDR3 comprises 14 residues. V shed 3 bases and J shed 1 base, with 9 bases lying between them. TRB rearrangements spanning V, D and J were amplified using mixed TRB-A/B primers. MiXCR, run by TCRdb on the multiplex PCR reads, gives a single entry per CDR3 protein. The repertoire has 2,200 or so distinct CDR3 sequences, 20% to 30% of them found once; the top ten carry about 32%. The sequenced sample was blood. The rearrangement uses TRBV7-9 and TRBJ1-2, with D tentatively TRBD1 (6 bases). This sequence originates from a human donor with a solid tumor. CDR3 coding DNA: TGTGCCAGCAGCTTCGGACAGAATAACTATGGCTACACCTTC. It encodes CASSFGQNNYGYTF.